This T cell receptor beta chain was sequenced in a study of spatial heterogeneity in lung cancer. Study in general: Detection consistently captured more beta-chain sequences than alpha-chain sequences. Study-wide findings and caveats: Mutation counts in tumors were tracked by counts of expanded intratumoral alpha and beta TCRs.

TCRdb reprocessed the 5' RACE reads with MiXCR, giving one entry per CDR3 protein. Among about 4,900 distinct CDR3 sequences listed, 31% were seen once. Specified time point: sample taken at primary tumor resection. V gave up 0 bases and J gave up 3 bases; unmatched junction bases: 5. The CDR3 is 17 residues long. Germline V CDR1 and CDR2: PRHDT, FYEKMQ (reference sequence). In the case of this clonotype: What it recognizes is unknown.

This receptor was taken from a male donor with early-stage non-small cell lung cancer. Sample: lung tumor tissue, taken at surgery. This chain connects TRBV13 to TRBJ2-6; 7 nucleotides align to TRBD1. The CDR3 nucleotides are TGTGCCAGCAGCTTAGGCCTAGGGGGCAATGGGGCCAACGTCCTGACTTTC. Its translation: CASSLGLGGNGANVLTF.